This entry is about one T cell receptor beta chain. This clone was observed a handful of times. There is no known antigen for this receptor. Base qualities are missing; no much larger clone stands one base away. This sample stems from a study of cytomegalovirus exposure and HLA in healthy donors (dated by TCRdb to the late 2010s). About the full investigation: An earlier analysis of about 530 of the donors reported approximately 280 Gb of sequence data and 95 million to 140 million unique TCR beta sequences obtained from some 200 million T cells. The number of typed donors differed by locus: about 629-630 for A, B, C, DRB1 and DQB1; 500 to 550 for DQA1; 606 for DPA1; and some 470 for DPB1. An early release covering roughly 600 HLA-typed donors comprised about 310 gigabases of sequencing data and around 80 million unique TCR sequences. In a later genetic analysis, genome-wide SNP genotypes for about 60% of the 666 donors were used, and that subset was treated as a discovery cohort. The study used immunosequencing to profile the T cell repertoires of some 600 subjects and linked those repertoires to cytomegalovirus serostatus. Among 300 to 500 genotyped donors of the cohort, an average of roughly 230,000 unique TCR beta nucleotide sequences was sequenced per donor, of which about 19% were non-productive. An earlier analysis of around 540 of the donors applied high-throughput TCR beta sequencing to assess whether each TCR beta V gene segment acted as functional or pseudogenic. Donor age, sex, ethnicity and CMV serostatus were collected together with the repertoire data. All discovery cohort repertoires had been generated on a single sequencing platform. In the later analysis, no new phenotypic data were used to find candidate immune exposures; instead, reliance was placed on TCR beta sequences and their occurrence across donors. In addition to the first cohort of 666 subjects, a separate validation cohort of 120 different subjects was used. The study combined high-throughput TCR immunosequencing, statistical association of individual TCRs with disease status, and machine learning to predict cytomegalovirus infection status. Four or five DR-DQ haplotypes were handled as single units for association and clustering because linkage in the cohort was strong. Of the 300 to 500 genotyped donors, 81% were placed in the genetic ancestry cluster associated with self-reported Caucasian donors. To study patterns of TCR occurrence, a later analysis re-analyzed previously published TCR beta repertoires from 666 donors and added high-resolution HLA genotyping. Class I and class II HLA loci were covered by the typing at four-digit resolution. The aim of the study was to test whether cataloging public T cell receptors could identify signatures of past pathogen exposure.

CDR1 LNHDA and CDR2 SQIVND were looked up in the germline V gene (reference sequence). The CDR3 has 16 amino acids, counting the end cysteine and phenylalanine. Just the 48-base CDR3 DNA is kept, in frame starting at base 1. The junction carries 16 bases between V and J, which are trimmed by 0 bases and 5 bases respectively. Summary of the overall study and its limitations: The classifier was reported to diagnose cytomegalovirus status with high specificity and sensitivity in both the original and validation cohorts. In vitro tests confirmed that a few of the cytomegalovirus-associated TCR beta chains recognize cytomegalovirus antigens. HLA typing was unavailable for some donors at each locus, so association tests used only the typed subset. According to a later analysis, most CMV-associated TCR beta chains appeared to be HLA-restricted, and the HLA associations seemed to be driven largely by CMV exposure. A cluster of highly shared sequence variants was judged likely to represent a technical artifact of the sequencing pipeline. Immune exposure information for the cohort was limited to CMV serostatus. A total of fewer than 200 TCR beta chains were listed by the study as associated with cytomegalovirus. The presence/absence analyses assumed that sequencing depth was roughly uniform across donors, and that assumption may not be true. Only TCR beta chains were sequenced in this cohort, and the absence of alpha or paired-chain data limited detectable features. Compared with equally common non-associated chains, HLA-associated TCR beta chains in a later analysis were more clonally expanded and had lower generation probabilities. In a later analysis, the rate of TCR association differed among HLA loci, with DRB1 alleles having the most associated TCRs and HLA-C alleles having the fewest. According to the authors, the approach could potentially be generalized to other disease states and immunological phenotypes. Because the 87-base-pair reads could not distinguish some IMGT-functional V segments, including TRBV6-2 and TRBV6-3, those segments were excluded. A further reported finding was that TCR beta sequences accurately predicted the HLA-A and HLA-B alleles for most subjects in the first cohort. Specific HLA alleles were associated with 15,000 to 20,000 TCR beta sequences at a false discovery rate of 0.05 in a later analysis. When HLA alleles, especially DR and DQ, strongly co-occurred, attributing TCR associations to individual alleles was difficult. Most TCR sequences were observed very rarely across donors, whereas some public TCRs were present in many individuals. Linkage disequilibrium might explain the correlated functional status among segregating V segments, but an unknown experimental factor could not be ruled out. In a later genetic analysis, fewer N-insertions in productive TCRs were reported among donors in an Asian-associated ancestry cluster than the roughly 640-donor mean. Because counts were too low, 15 or so rarely observed V segments, including chromosome 9 orphons, were excluded from the earlier analysis of around 590 of the donors. Broadly in line with IMGT annotations, most TCR beta V segments showed up in productive rearrangements about 87% or about 30% of the time in an earlier analysis of 450 to 600 of the donors. A later genetic analysis associated a missense DCLRE1C variant with V-gene and J-gene trimming of TCR beta chains, and an independent cohort replicated the association. Several of the top co-occurrence clusters appeared to be linked to parvovirus B19, influenza, CMV and Epstein-Barr virus, according to a later analysis.

Libraries were prepared through the immunoSEQ multiplex PCR assay. For the multiplex PCR, a mixture combining 60 forward primers for TCR Vbeta segments and 13 reverse primers for TCR Jbeta segments was used. Amplification of the CDR3 region of rearranged TCR beta genes was performed with a multiplex PCR assay on genomic DNA. Amplified TCR beta libraries were sequenced as 87-base-pair reads on the Illumina HiSeq System. As for the original processing: A later analysis counted some 80 million unique TCR beta chains across the 650 to 700 repertoires, and some 12 million of these chains were shared by at least two donors. To remove PCR and sequencing errors, raw reads were error-corrected and collapsed into unique sequences using a nearest-neighbor algorithm that merged closely related sequences. To assign V, D and J gene segments, CDR3 sequences were aligned to IMGT reference sequences. Each retained sequence needed at least a six-nucleotide match to both a V gene segment and a J gene segment. Rearrangements were called productive when the CDR3 lacked stop codons and stayed in frame with V and J; all others were non-productive. CDR3 was defined according to IMGT convention as the region running from the second conserved V-encoded cysteine to the conserved J-encoded phenylalanine. The earlier analysis of some 600 of the donors excluded sequences that lacked an unambiguous match to a single V gene segment. An earlier analysis of around 600 of the donors classified V segments as functional when productive rearrangements were above 56.7% and as segregating when the standard deviation between donors was above 5%. A statistical classification framework was built for diagnosing cytomegalovirus status from the catalog of TCR beta chain sequences. A later analysis assigned V and J genes by comparing TCR nucleotide sequences with IMGT/GENE-DB human TR gene sequences. Using the TCRdist pipeline, a later analysis assigned CDR3 sequences along with most-parsimonious VDJ recombination scenarios. A later analysis defined each TCR beta chain by its CDR3 amino acid sequence plus V-gene family, and excluded reads lacking a unique V-gene family. A later analysis removed 592 highly shared, low-generation-probability nucleotide sequences to deal with suspected cross-contamination and a sequencing artifact. In a later analysis, a clonal expansion index was calculated for each public chain from normalized within-repertoire ranks of inferred template counts. In a later analysis, generation probabilities were computed using a VDJ recombination model fitted to out-of-frame rearrangements, and the results were checked against IGoR. In a later analysis, hypergeometric tests were used to score TCR-TCR, TCR-HLA and TCR-CMV co-occurrence, with a repertoire-size bias correction applied to TCR pairs. In a later analysis, false discovery rates were estimated by permuting HLA or CMV assignments 20 times. In a later analysis, co-occurring TCRs were grouped with DBSCAN, and TCRdist sequence similarity was added when clustering was performed within HLA-allele-positive subsets. Repertoires with fewer than 30,000 or more than 120,000 public chains, plus five repertoires with anomalous nucleotide sharing, were excluded from co-occurrence clustering. TCRdb's version of the immuneACCESS table is confined to in-frame rearrangements and falls short of the full clone set. An unresolved V gene accounts for under half of the shortfall where checked; the remainder is of unknown origin. V and J calls and clone size are copied from that table; D and trimming were computed from the DNA. This sample has around 130,000 clones in its table, and roughly four fifths of those were observed once. The leading ten clones occupy approximately 2.8% of the sample.

In total, just over 650 healthy bone marrow donors made up the cohort. At the time of sampling, every cohort member was nominally healthy, though immune exposures that went unrecorded were likely present. The donor tested CMV seronegative, placing the donor among the 300 to 400 seronegative members of the cohort. A peripheral blood sample was provided by each donor, and peripheral blood mononuclear cells were used for TCR beta sequencing. Genomic DNA was extracted from the blood cell samples with the Qiagen DNeasy Blood Extraction Kit. Recombination linked TRBV19 to TRBJ2-5, with the D gene not clear enough to name. This clonotype was obtained from a boy between 2 and 15 years old in good health and CMV-seronegative. The sequenced material came from PBMCs. CDR3 loop: CASSIESAYAPETQYF. The bases read TGTGCCAGTAGTATAGAGTCCGCCTACGCCCCTGAGACCCAGTACTTC. Outside the CDR3, residues come from the reference TRBV19 and TRBJ2-5 proteins, so the full variable domain is: DGGITQSPKYLFRKEGQNVTLSCEQNLNHDAMYWYRQDPGQGLRLIYYSQIVNDFQKGDIAEGYSVSREKKESFPLTVTSAQKNPTAFYLCASSIESAYAPETQYFGPGTRLLVL.